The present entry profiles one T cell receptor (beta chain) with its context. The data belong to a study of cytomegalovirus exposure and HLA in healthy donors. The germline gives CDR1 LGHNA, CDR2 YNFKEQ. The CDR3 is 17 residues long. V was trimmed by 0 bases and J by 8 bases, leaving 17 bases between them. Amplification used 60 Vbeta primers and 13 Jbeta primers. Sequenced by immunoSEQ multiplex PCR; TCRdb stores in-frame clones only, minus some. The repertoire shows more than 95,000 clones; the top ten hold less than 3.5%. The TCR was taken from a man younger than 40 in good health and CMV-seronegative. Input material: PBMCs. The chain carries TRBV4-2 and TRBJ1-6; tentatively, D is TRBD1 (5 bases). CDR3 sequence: CASSQEPIGALDSPLHF. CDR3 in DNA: TGTGCCAGCAGCCAAGAACCCATAGGGGCGTTGGATTCACCCCTCCACTTT.